Shown below are 18 T cell receptor beta chains from a single sample sequenced in a study of blood T cell repertoires in COVID-19. Sequenced by immunoSEQ multiplex PCR; TCRdb stores in-frame clones only, minus some. The sample lists fewer than 300,000 clones; approximately 93% were seen once. Sequenced input: peripheral blood. The receptors shown here come from a woman in her 30s with COVID-19, enrolled during active disease.

This chain connects TRBV4-1 to TRBJ2-3, with 7 bases fitting TRBD1. The junction had 19 bases not matched to a gene; V was cut back by 3 bases and J by 7 bases. There are 18 residues in the CDR3. Looked up from germline, CDR1 is MGHRA and CDR2 is YSYEKL. This chain's CDR3 is CASSQMGDRRQGPNTQYF. The CDR3 DNA is TGCGCCAGCAGCCAGATGGGAGATAGGAGACAGGGACCTAATACGCAGTATTTT.

For this clone: This same CDR3 is encoded by further DNA sequences in the sample. The chain carries TRBV5-4 and TRBJ2-6; 7 nucleotides align to TRBD1. Trimming removed 4 bases from V and 1 base from J; junction bases left unmatched: 8. The CDR3 is 17 amino acids. Germline CDR1 is SGHNT and CDR2 is YYREEE (reference sequence). CDR3 sequence: CASSPRDRPSGANVLTF. As DNA, the CDR3 is TGTGCCAGCAGCCCCCGGGACAGACCATCTGGGGCCAACGTCCTGACTTTC. Full variable domain (outside the CDR3, taken from reference TRBV5-4 and TRBJ2-6): ETGVTQSPTHLIKTRGQQVTLRCSSQSGHNTVSWYQQALGQGPQFIFQYYREEENGRGNFPPRFSGLQFPNYSSELNVNALELDDSALYLCASSPRDRPSGANVLTFGAGSRLTVL.

The chain carries TRBV27 and TRBJ2-7, with 9 nucleotides matching TRBD1. CDR1 is MNHEY, CDR2 SMNVEV, per germline (reference sequence). J was trimmed by 7 bases and V by 3 bases; bases with no gene match: 10. CDR3 size: 15 residues. The CDR3 bases are TGTGCCAGCAGTTTGGGCGGGACAGGGTTTGGGGAGCAGTACTTC. This codes for CASSLGGTGFGEQYF.

The chain employs TRBV19 and TRBJ1-5, with a tentative D call TRBD1 (6 bases). V was cut by 2 bases and J by 5 bases, with 19 bases left in between. CDR1 LNHDA and CDR2 SQIVND come from the germline V gene (reference sequence). The CDR3 length is 17 residues. The CDR3 loop is CASSIMAPKGVYQPQHF. The CDR3 nucleotides are TGTGCCAGTAGTATAATGGCTCCAAAGGGGGTTTATCAGCCCCAGCATTTT. The full variable domain, in which reference TRBV19 and TRBJ1-5 provide the parts outside the CDR3, is DGGITQSPKYLFRKEGQNVTLSCEQNLNHDAMYWYRQDPGQGLRLIYYSQIVNDFQKGDIAEGYSVSREKKESFPLTVTSAQKNPTAFYLCASSIMAPKGVYQPQHFGDGTRLSIL.

CDR3 in DNA: TGCGCCAGCAGCTCTGGGCCGGGACTAGGTAACACCGGGGAGCTGTTTTTT. This gives the protein CASSSGPGLGNTGELFF. This chain connects TRBV5-1 to TRBJ2-2; 8 bases agree with TRBD2. Looked up from germline, CDR1 is SGHRS and CDR2 is YFSETQ. V shed 3 bases, J shed 2 bases, and the junction held 9 bases outside the gene matches. This CDR3 has 17 residues.

This clone was seen just once. The chain employs TRBV2 and TRBJ2-7; 8 bases map to TRBD1. This CDR3 region has 14 residues. V shed 7 bases and J 2 bases; nucleotides not matched to a gene: 7. Per germline, CDR1 SNHLY and CDR2 FYNNEI. The CDR3 is CASNLPGQAYEQYF. In DNA form, the CDR3 reads TGTGCCAGCAACCTTCCGGGACAGGCCTACGAGCAGTACTTC.

The sample holds one count of this clone. This rearrangement joins TRBV14 to TRBJ2-2; 8 bases match TRBD2. V dropped 1 base and J dropped 2; count of bases not matched to a gene: 6. The CDR3 contains 17 residues. Germline V gene sequence: CDR1 SGHDN, CDR2 FVKESK. The CDR3 DNA reads TGTGCCAGCAGCCAAGCCCCCGGGAGGGCAAACACCGGGGAGCTGTTTTTT. It yields the protein CASSQAPGRANTGELFF.

The chain employs TRBV5-5 and TRBJ1-4; a possible D gene is TRBD1 (6 bases). V gave up 1 base and J gave up 4 bases, with 14 bases separating them. This CDR3 contains 16 residues. Germline lookup yields CDR1 SGHKS and CDR2 YYEKEE (reference sequence). CDR3 region: CASSLLVTGNNEKLFF. DNA for the CDR3: TGTGCCAGCAGCTTGTTAGTGACAGGAAATAATGAAAAACTGTTTTTT.

The chain has TRBV5-1 and TRBJ2-7; TRBD1 matches 8 bases. CDR1 and CDR2 (germline): SGHRS, YFSETQ. V trimming: 0 bases; J trimming: 5 bases; junction bases outside the gene matches: 10. CDR3 length: 16 amino acids. The CDR3 loop reads CASSLAIKTGDHEQYF. The CDR3 DNA reads TGCGCCAGCAGCTTGGCCATTAAGACAGGGGACCACGAGCAGTACTTC.

The chain is built from TRBV27 and TRBJ1-5, with D perhaps matching TRBD1 (5 bases). The CDR3 totals 15 residues. Germline lookup yields CDR1 MNHEY and CDR2 SMNVEV (reference sequence). V lost 8 bases to trimming and J lost 0 bases, with 14 bases between them. Here the CDR3 reads CASSETDYSNQPQHF. The CDR3 region has the DNA TGTGCCAGCTCCGAGACAGATTATAGCAATCAGCCCCAGCATTTT.

The genes are TRBV27 and TRBJ2-7; D is unresolved. The CDR3 contains 12 residues. The germline V gene encodes CDR1 MNHEY and CDR2 SMNVEV (reference sequence). Trimming cost V 5 bases and J 0 bases, with 5 bases left between them. CDR3 in DNA: TGTGCCAGCAGTCCCAACTCCTACGAGCAGTACTTC. Encoded protein: CASSPNSYEQYF.

V gene TRBV18 combines with J gene TRBJ2-5; the D is unclear. This CDR3 comprises 12 residues. Deletions cut 5 bases from V and 3 bases from J, with 7 bases between. In germline, CDR1 is KGHSH, CDR2 LQKENI. CDR3 nucleotides: TGTGCCAGCTCAAAAGCCGAAGAGACCCAGTACTTC. It codes for CASSKAEETQYF.

Comment on this clone: The identical CDR3 is also encoded by other nucleotide sequences in the sample. The genes are TRBV29-1 and TRBJ1-5, with TRBD1 as a possible D gene (5 bases). The CDR3 totals 12 residues. Per the germline V gene, CDR1 is SQVTM and CDR2 is ANQGSEA. Deletions cut 4 bases from V and 4 bases from J, with 8 bases between. DNA for the CDR3: TGCAGCGTTGGACAGCTAAATCAGCCCCAGCATTTT. It specifies CSVGQLNQPQHF.

In this sample, this clone turned up once. J is TRBJ1-5 and V is TRBV5-8, with D maybe TRBD1 (5 bases). The CDR3 extends over 15 amino acids. The germline gives CDR1 SGHTS, CDR2 YDEGEE. Trimming removed 4 bases at V and 3 bases at J, with 14 bases between. CDR3: CASSPTDRYNQPQHF. The CDR3 coding sequence is TGTGCCAGCAGCCCGACTGACAGATACAATCAGCCCCAGCATTTT.

V is TRBV10-3 and J is TRBJ1-2; 8 nucleotides match TRBD1. This CDR3 has 16 amino acids. Trimming took 2 bases from V and 4 from J; bases not matched to a gene: 9. Germline V gene sequence: CDR1 ENHRY, CDR2 SYGVKD. CDR3 loop: CAISEPQGQGSYGYTF. The CDR3 DNA is TGTGCCATCAGTGAGCCCCAAGGACAGGGTAGCTATGGCTACACCTTC.

The V and J genes are TRBV19 and TRBJ1-1, with TRBD1 matching 7 bases. Germline V gives CDR1 LNHDA, CDR2 SQIVND (reference sequence). V lost 7 bases, J lost 0 bases, and 8 bases stayed unmatched. This CDR3 has 15 amino acids. CDR3 residues: CASTLSGQMNTEAFF. The CDR3 DNA follows: TGTGCCAGTACCCTTTCGGGACAGATGAACACTGAAGCTTTCTTT.

The chain employs TRBV6-5 and TRBJ1-6, with a weak D call TRBD1 (5 bases). CDR3 size: 12 residues. V lost 6 bases and J 7 bases, leaving 7 bases between the germline ends. CDR1 and CDR2 (germline): MNHEY, SVGAGI. CDR3 protein: CASRTANSPLHF. For the CDR3, the DNA is TGTGCCAGCAGGACAGCCAATTCACCCCTCCACTTT.

V and J are TRBV28 and TRBJ2-7; D is unresolved. Trimming took off 8 bases at V and 0 bases at J, with 17 bases between the two ends. Germline CDR1 reads MDHEN; CDR2 reads SYDVKM. This CDR3 has 15 amino acids. CDR3 DNA: TGTGCCAGCGAGGCGGTCGGCTCCAACTCCTACGAGCAGTACTTC. Protein product: CASEAVGSNSYEQYF.